This T cell receptor (beta chain) derives from a study of blood T cell repertoires in COVID-19. Across the whole study: Samples taken during acute and convalescent COVID-19 were collected in the United States, Italy and Spain. The analysed material was cDNA or gDNA that came from T cells, B-cell-depleted T cells, or PBMCs.

This CDR3 is built from 14 residues. Trimming pared 2 bases from V and 9 bases from J, leaving 14 bases between. CDR1 is SGHTA, CDR2 FQGNSA, per germline. Original processing methods: Amplifying reference gene primers gave estimates of nucleated cell counts. TCRdb keeps only in-frame clones here, not all; method: immunoSEQ multiplex PCR. V, J and clone size were drawn from that table, and D and trimming were deduced from the DNA. The sample lists 150,000 to 200,000 clones; 75% to 95% were seen once. Sequencing was carried out using peripheral blood. This receptor was taken from a man aged 45 to 65 with acute or convalescent COVID-19. The chain has TRBV7-2 and TRBJ2-1; tentatively, D is TRBD2 (5 bases). The DNA of the CDR3 is TGTGCCAGCAGCTTAAGGGTCACTAGGGTTGAGCAGTTCTTC. This codes for CASSLRVTRVEQFF.